Listed below are T cell receptor beta chains from one sample, sequenced in a study of molecular identifiers for immune sequencing clone quantification. TCRdb redid the calling of the PCR reads with MiXCR, one entry per CDR3 protein. The profile shows about 630,000 distinct CDR3 sequences, around 25% of them singletons. Material: naive CD8+ T cells from blood, with Jurkat cell RNA spiked in. These TCRs come from a human donor in good health. Some libraries in this study had Jurkat cell RNA spiked in. The CDR3 runs from the conserved cysteine through the conserved F or W. The D gene is left open where the match is weak. Rows give clone size only sometimes, using once, few, many, or a class for an expanded clone.

size: .
J: TRBJ1-6
D: .
V: TRBV2
DNA: TGTGCCAGCAGTAACCGGGACGAAAATTCACCCCTCCACTTT
CDR3: CASSNRDENSPLHF

size: .
J: TRBJ2-5
D: TRBD1
V: TRBV29-1
DNA: TGCAGCGTTGAGAAGGACAGGGTTTATTCGGAGACCCAGTACTTC
CDR3: CSVEKDRVYSETQYF

size: many
J: TRBJ2-7
D: TRBD2
V: TRBV14
DNA: TGTGCCAGCAGCCAAGAGGCGGGGGGAGCCTACGAGCAGTACTTC
CDR3: CASSQEAGGAYEQYF

size: .
J: TRBJ2-7
D: TRBD1
V: TRBV6-2/TRBV6-3
DNA: TGTGCCAGCAGACAGGGGCGCCGCCTATACGAGCAGTACTTC
CDR3: CASRQGRRLYEQYF

size: .
J: TRBJ2-3
D: TRBD1
V: TRBV7-6
DNA: TGTGCCAGCAGGTCGGGACAGGGGGCAGATACGCAGTATTTT
CDR3: CASRSGQGADTQYF

size: many
J: TRBJ1-1
D: .
V: TRBV29-1
DNA: TGCAGCGTTGAAGGCACGAGGGGCGCGAGGACTGAAGCTTTCTTT
CDR3: CSVEGTRGARTEAFF

size: few
J: TRBJ2-7
D: TRBD2
V: TRBV19
DNA: TGTGCCAGTAGTCCCCCGGGAGGCGTTGGCGAGCAGTACTTC
CDR3: CASSPPGGVGEQYF

size: many
J: TRBJ2-2
D: .
V: TRBV7-9
DNA: TGTGCCAGCAGCTTCTCGGGACGGAACACCGGGGAGCTGTTTTTT
CDR3: CASSFSGRNTGELFF

size: .
J: TRBJ2-1
D: TRBD2
V: TRBV3-1
DNA: TGTGCCAGCAGCCTACGGGACTACCAGCTGTTCTTC
CDR3: CASSLRDYQLFF

size: .
J: TRBJ2-1
D: TRBD2
V: TRBV6-5
DNA: TGTGCCAGCAGTTACTCGGGCCCTAGCGGGCTGCAGAGCTCCTACAATGAGCAGTTCTTC
CDR3: CASSYSGPSGLQSSYNEQFF

size: .
J: TRBJ2-7
D: TRBD2
V: TRBV7-9
DNA: TGTGCCAGCAGCCCACCAGGACTAGCGGGGGGCGACTACGGGCAGTACTTC
CDR3: CASSPPGLAGGDYGQYF

size: few
J: TRBJ1-3
D: .
V: TRBV4-3
DNA: TGCGCCAGCAGCCAAGATGGCACGAGCTCTGGAAACACCATATATTTT
CDR3: CASSQDGTSSGNTIYF

size: many
J: TRBJ2-5
D: TRBD2
V: TRBV4-3
DNA: TGCGCCAGCAGCCAAGATCGGAGGCTAGCGGGGCCCGAGGAGACCCAGTACTTC
CDR3: CASSQDRRLAGPEETQYF

size: .
J: TRBJ2-3
D: .
V: TRBV27
DNA: TGTGCCAGCAGTATTATCCTCCCCGTGGGCACAGATACGCAGTATTTT
CDR3: CASSIILPVGTDTQYF

size: many
J: TRBJ2-7
D: .
V: TRBV20-1
DNA: TGCAGTGCTAGAGAGCTGGCGGTAAACTACGAGCAGTACTTC
CDR3: CSARELAVNYEQYF

size: few
J: TRBJ2-7
D: TRBD1
V: TRBV19
DNA: TGTGCCAGTAGTACGTTTGGGGGACAGGGTTACGAGCAGTACTTC
CDR3: CASSTFGGQGYEQYF

size: .
J: TRBJ1-6
D: .
V: TRBV28
DNA: TGTGCCAGCAGTTGGGATTCAGCCAGTCAGAATTCACCCCTCCACTTT
CDR3: CASSWDSASQNSPLHF

size: few
J: TRBJ2-1
D: .
V: TRBV19
DNA: TGTGCCAGTAGTATCCCAATGGGGGCTCTCGGGAATGAGCAGTTCTTC
CDR3: CASSIPMGALGNEQFF

size: .
J: TRBJ2-1
D: TRBD1
V: TRBV30
DNA: TGTGCCTGGAGTGTACTAACAGGGGGGTACAATGAGCAGTTCTTC
CDR3: CAWSVLTGGYNEQFF

size: .
J: TRBJ1-6
D: .
V: TRBV28
DNA: TGTGCCAGCAGCACACGGGACGCTGGATATAATTCACACCTCCACTTT
CDR3: CASSTRDAGYNSHLHF

size: .
J: TRBJ2-4
D: .
V: TRBV6-2/TRBV6-3
DNA: TGTGCCAGCAGTTCCGGGGGAATGGGCATTCAGTACTTC
CDR3: CASSSGGMGIQYF

size: many
J: TRBJ2-5
D: .
V: TRBV4-3
DNA: TGCGCCAGCAGCCAAAGCAGACGTGAGACCCAGTACTTC
CDR3: CASSQSRRETQYF

size: few
J: TRBJ2-4
D: TRBD2
V: TRBV4-3
DNA: TGCGCCAGCAGCCAAGATTCGAGGGGAGGGCACGGGAAGTACTTC
CDR3: CASSQDSRGGHGKYF

size: .
J: TRBJ2-5
D: .
V: TRBV7-9
DNA: TGTGCCAGCAGCTACAATCGGGGGGACAGGGAGACCCAGTACTTC
CDR3: CASSYNRGDRETQYF

size: .
J: TRBJ2-7
D: .
V: TRBV11-1
DNA: TGTGCCAGCACCGAAGGAGGCCTTGAGCAGTACTTC
CDR3: CASTEGGLEQYF

size: .
J: TRBJ1-5
D: TRBD1
V: TRBV18
DNA: TGTGCCAGCTCACCACTAGAGACAGGGGGCAATCAGCCCCAGCATTTT
CDR3: CASSPLETGGNQPQHF

size: few
J: TRBJ2-7
D: TRBD1
V: TRBV13
DNA: TGTGCCAGCAGCCCCCGGGACAGGGCGGATTACGAGCAGTACTTC
CDR3: CASSPRDRADYEQYF

size: .
J: TRBJ1-1
D: .
V: TRBV5-6
DNA: TGTGCCTGCAGCTTGGGGGTCTTCATGAACACTGAAGCTTTCTTT
CDR3: CACSLGVFMNTEAFF

size: few
J: TRBJ2-3
D: .
V: TRBV7-3
DNA: TGTGCCAGCAGCTCCCTAGTGTCAGATACGCAGTATTTT
CDR3: CASSSLVSDTQYF

size: many
J: TRBJ1-1
D: .
V: TRBV4-1
DNA: TGCGCCAGCAGCCATGGGGGGACGTCCAATGGAGCTTTCTTT
CDR3: CASSHGGTSNGAFF

size: .
J: TRBJ2-1
D: .
V: TRBV7-9
DNA: TGTGCCAGCAGCTATACAGGGAACGAGGGGGAGTTCTTC
CDR3: CASSYTGNEGEFF

size: many
J: TRBJ2-3
D: TRBD2
V: TRBV5-1
DNA: TGCGCCAGCAGCTTGGCCCGGGGACTAGCGGGGCTGGATACGCAGTATTTT
CDR3: CASSLARGLAGLDTQYF

size: many
J: TRBJ2-7
D: .
V: TRBV5-4
DNA: TGTGCCAGCAGCTTGGGACTAAGCTCCTACGAGCAGTACTTC
CDR3: CASSLGLSSYEQYF

size: .
J: TRBJ2-2
D: TRBD2
V: TRBV4-2
DNA: TGTGCCAGCAGCCAAGAGCGGACTAGTTTGGACACCGGGGAGCTGTTTTTT
CDR3: CASSQERTSLDTGELFF

size: .
J: TRBJ2-1
D: TRBD2
V: TRBV12-3/TRBV12-4
DNA: TGTGCCAGCAGTTTAGGGACTAGGAGCAATGAGCAGTTCTTC
CDR3: CASSLGTRSNEQFF

size: many
J: TRBJ2-1
D: TRBD2
V: TRBV30
DNA: TGTGCCTGGAGTGAAGGACTAGGAAACTATGAGCAGTTCTTC
CDR3: CAWSEGLGNYEQFF

size: .
J: TRBJ1-3
D: .
V: TRBV11-2
DNA: TGTGCCAGCACCCCAGGCGACAGCCGGCTTTCGGGAAACACCATATATTTT
CDR3: CASTPGDSRLSGNTIYF

size: few
J: TRBJ2-7
D: .
V: TRBV12-3/TRBV12-4
DNA: TGTGCCAGCAGTTTCGTATGGGACAACGCCTACGAGCAGTACTTC
CDR3: CASSFVWDNAYEQYF

size: .
J: TRBJ2-5
D: .
V: TRBV7-9
DNA: TGTGCCAGCAGCACCCAAATGGGGCCCCAAGAGACCCAGTGCTTC
CDR3: CASSTQMGPQETQCF

size: .
J: TRBJ2-5
D: TRBD2
V: TRBV7-9
DNA: TGTGCCAGCAGCTTGATAGCGGGAGGGGGGCAAGAGACCCAGTACTTC
CDR3: CASSLIAGGGQETQYF

size: many
J: TRBJ1-1
D: .
V: TRBV10-3
DNA: TGTGCCATCAGTGAGTTGGAGATCGAGAACACTGAAGCTTTCTTT
CDR3: CAISELEIENTEAFF

size: once
J: TRBJ1-1
D: .
V: TRBV28
DNA: TGTGCCAGCAGTTCAACCGATTTCTGGGACGGGAATGAAGCTTTCTTT
CDR3: CASSSTDFWDGNEAFF

size: few
J: TRBJ1-1
D: .
V: TRBV10-2
DNA: TGCGCCAGCAGTGAAGTAGGGGGGGTTGAAGCTTTCTTT
CDR3: CASSEVGGVEAFF

size: .
J: TRBJ1-1
D: .
V: TRBV9
DNA: TGTGCCAGCAGCGCCGACGGATCGAACACTGAAGCTTTCTTT
CDR3: CASSADGSNTEAFF

size: .
J: TRBJ2-3
D: .
V: TRBV7-9
DNA: TGTGCCACCTCGACCGCTAAGGCCCCGGGGAGTACGCAGTATTTT
CDR3: CATSTAKAPGSTQYF

size: .
J: TRBJ2-2
D: .
V: TRBV6-6
DNA: TGTGCCAGCAGTTATTCCGAAGCGGTCGGGGAGCTGTCTTTT
CDR3: CASSYSEAVGELSF

size: .
J: TRBJ2-5
D: .
V: TRBV7-9
DNA: TGTGCCAGCAGACTATCGGGGGAGACCCGGTACTTC
CDR3: CASRLSGETRYF

size: many
J: TRBJ2-1
D: TRBD1
V: TRBV6-2/TRBV6-3
DNA: TGTGCCAGCAGTTCGCGATCGATAAGGACAGGTCCCAACAATGAGCAGTTCTTC
CDR3: CASSSRSIRTGPNNEQFF

size: .
J: TRBJ2-5
D: .
V: TRBV27
DNA: TGTGCCAGCTCCCCTTCCGGAGTAGGCGAGACCCAGTACTTC
CDR3: CASSPSGVGETQYF

size: .
J: TRBJ2-5
D: TRBD2
V: TRBV14
DNA: TGTGCCAGCAGCCGAAGCCTAGCGGAACTGGAGACCCAGTACTTC
CDR3: CASSRSLAELETQYF